The 8 T cell receptor beta chains below all came from one sample that was sequenced in a study of OX40 agonist ivuxolimab in advanced cancers. Measured with immunoSEQ multiplex PCR; TCRdb has only the in-frame clones, and not every one. The data show 55,000 to 70,000 clones, 84% seen once. The sequences come from CD4+ or CD8+ T cells sorted from blood, collected in a trial of the OX40 agonist ivuxolimab. The receptors were gathered from an adult with an advanced solid tumor such as melanoma, head and neck, liver or kidney cancer.

V is TRBV10-3 and J is TRBJ2-5; D ambiguous. The CDR3 covers 16 residues. The V gene's germline CDR1 is ENHRY and CDR2 SYGVKD. The V gene lost 0 bases and the J gene lost 0 bases, with 11 bases spanning the gap. The CDR3 nucleotides read TGTGCCATCAGTGAGTCGTTGGGAACGAACCAAGAGACCCAGTACTTC. It yields the protein CAISESLGTNQETQYF.

The CDR3 coding sequence is TGTGCCATCAGTACACAGGGGTGGAACACTGAAGCTTTCTTT. Encoded protein: CAISTQGWNTEAFF. The chain employs TRBV10-3 and TRBJ1-1; 7 positions match TRBD1. The CDR3 consists of 14 residues. Germline CDR1 ENHRY, CDR2 SYGVKD. V lost 5 bases and J lost 1; bases outside the gene matches: 4.

Comments on this clone: This sample includes further DNA sequences coding for the same CDR3. This chain connects TRBV14 to TRBJ1-1; D gene uncertain. V gave up 0 bases and J gave up 1 base, with 6 bases separating them. CDR3 length: 14 amino acids. CDR1 and CDR2 (germline): SGHDN, FVKESK. The CDR3 coding sequence is TGTGCCAGCAGCCAAGAGGCGGGGAACACTGAAGCTTTCTTT. Its protein is CASSQEAGNTEAFF.

CDR3 loop: CASSPGRGGSPLHF. The CDR3 DNA sequence: TGTGCCAGCAGCCCCGGCAGGGGAGGCTCACCCCTCCACTTT. V is TRBV6-6 and J is TRBJ1-6; D is possibly TRBD1 (6 bases). The CDR3 extends over 14 amino acids. CDR1 is MNHNY, CDR2 SVGAGI, per germline (reference sequence). V shed 6 bases and J shed 10 bases, with 16 bases lying between them.

This chain links TRBV6-6 with TRBJ1-4, with D hard to call. The germline gives CDR1 MNHNY, CDR2 SVGAGI (reference sequence). V was clipped by 2 bases and J by 8 bases, with 12 bases between them. The CDR3 runs 14 residues. In nucleotides, the CDR3 is TGTGCCAGCAGTTACGGCGCTCAGGCGGAAAAACTGTTTTTT. This encodes CASSYGAQAEKLFF.

The V and J genes are TRBV2 and TRBJ1-5; D is perhaps TRBD1 (6 bases). This CDR3 contains 15 residues. Trimming left V 6 bases short and J 1 base short, with 13 bases between. Germline CDR1 SNHLY, CDR2 FYNNEI. CDR3 protein: CASSQGQVSNQPQHF. In DNA, the CDR3 is TGTGCCAGCAGCCAGGGGCAGGTGAGCAATCAGCCCCAGCATTTT. The whole variable domain, remainder taken from reference TRBV2 and TRBJ1-5, is EPEVTQTPSHQVTQMGQEVILRCVPISNHLYFYWYRQILGQKVEFLVSFYNNEISEKSEIFDDQFSVERPDGSNFTLKIRSTKLEDSAMYFCASSQGQVSNQPQHFGDGTRLSIL.

V and J are TRBV7-9 and TRBJ2-5, with unresolved D. Trimming took off 6 bases at V and 4 bases at J, with 9 bases between the two ends. This CDR3 contains 12 residues. Germline CDR1 is SEHNR and CDR2 is FQNEAQ (reference sequence). The CDR3 DNA sequence: TGTGCCAGCAGTATTGTACGAGAGACCCAGTACTTC. The encoded protein is CASSIVRETQYF.

The chain couples TRBV28 to TRBJ2-7; D tentatively fits TRBD1 or TRBD2 (5 bases each). V dropped 8 bases and J dropped 4 bases, with 18 bases sitting between them. Germline lookup yields CDR1 MDHEN and CDR2 SYDVKM. There are 14 residues in the CDR3. The DNA of the CDR3 is TGTGCCAGCGGATCCTCCGGGGCCTTATACGAGCAGTACTTC. Translation gives CASGSSGALYEQYF.